The rows below give T cell receptor beta chains drawn from one sample of a study of CD8 T cells in ankylosing spondylitis. Using its own MiXCR run on the 5' RACE reads, TCRdb lists one record per CDR3 protein. The sample yields 120,000 to 150,000 distinct CDR3 sequences, roughly 8% seen once. The source material was synovial fluid, either unsorted or a sorted T cell fraction (not recorded which). The source is a male donor with ankylosing spondylitis. Each CDR3 is given with its conserved first and last residue. The order of the fields is D gene, J gene, clone size, V gene, CDR3 protein, CDR3 DNA. D genes are given only for firm matches. Rows give clone size only sometimes, using once, few, many, or a class for an expanded clone.

TRBD2 TRBJ2-7 many TRBV27 CASSSWTSGAYEQYF TGTGCCAGCAGTTCCTGGACTAGCGGTGCCTACGAGCAGTACTTC
NA TRBJ1-2 NA TRBV20-1 CSAAISAYGYTF TGCAGTGCCGCAATAAGCGCCTATGGCTACACCTTC
NA TRBJ2-3 many TRBV6-2/TRBV6-3 CASRRRGAATDTQYF TGTGCCAGCAGACGCCGGGGGGCAGCCACAGATACGCAGTATTTT
NA TRBJ2-5 many TRBV6-1 CASSPRPEETQYF TGTGCCAGCAGCCCCCGCCCGGAAGAGACCCAGTACTTC
TRBD2 TRBJ2-1 many TRBV4-3 CASSQAPHTSGSFNEQFF TGCGCCAGCAGCCAAGCCCCTCACACTAGCGGGAGTTTCAATGAGCAGTTCTTC
NA TRBJ2-5 NA TRBV20-1 CSASTRGSGETQYF TGCAGTGCGAGTACCAGGGGGAGCGGGGAGACCCAGTACTTC
NA TRBJ1-2 many TRBV10-3 CAIGGTGGDVYGYTF TGTGCCATCGGGGGGACGGGGGGCGACGTCTATGGCTACACCTTC
NA TRBJ2-7 few TRBV20-1 CSARDRTTYEQYF TGCAGTGCTAGAGATCGGACTACCTACGAGCAGTACTTC
NA TRBJ1-2 many TRBV2 CASSGTIARGGYTF TGTGCCAGCAGTGGGACCATAGCAAGGGGTGGCTACACCTTC
NA TRBJ2-7 many TRBV6-2/TRBV6-3 CAARDPTYEQYF TGTGCCGCCAGGGACCCGACCTACGAGCAGTACTTC
NA TRBJ2-2 NA TRBV11-2 CASSPPGHYTGELFF TGTGCCAGCAGCCCCCCCGGACACTACACCGGGGAGCTGTTTTTT
NA TRBJ2-2 many TRBV2 CASTQTPTGELFF TGTGCCAGCACCCAAACACCCACCGGGGAGCTGTTTTTT
TRBD1 TRBJ1-2 many TRBV24-1 CATRAPGGSGGYTF TGTGCCACCAGGGCTCCAGGGGGAAGCGGTGGCTACACCTTC
TRBD1 TRBJ2-3 many TRBV29-1 CSVEEQGNTDTQYF TGCAGCGTTGAGGAACAGGGGAACACAGATACGCAGTATTTT
NA TRBJ1-5 few TRBV28 CASSLGQHNQPQHF TGTGCCAGCAGTTTGGGGCAGCATAATCAGCCCCAGCATTTT
NA TRBJ2-5 many TRBV20-1 CSASWRGLETQYF TGCAGTGCTAGTTGGAGGGGGCTGGAGACCCAGTACTTC